The clone carrying this T cell receptor (beta chain) has a count of ten or more. During its preparation, the TCRbeta library received unique molecular identifiers. TCRdb called the PCR reads again in MiXCR, with one record for every CDR3 protein. The table shows 240,000 or so distinct CDR3 sequences, with around 11% occurring only once. This record belongs to a study of T-cell reconstitution after alpha-beta-depleted transplantation in children. V was clipped by 5 bases and J by 1 base; unmatched bases: 9. The CDR3 is 16 residues long. This sequence was found in a human donor who donated a stem cell graft to a child with acute lymphoblastic leukemia. This chain connects TRBV12-3 or TRBV12-4 to TRBJ2-7, with 9 bases identical to TRBD1. This specimen consisted of PBMCs from the stem cell graft donor, obtained from the stem cell graft. CDR3 loop: CASSLRPGQGSYEQYF. As DNA, the CDR3 is TGTGCCAGCAGTCTCAGACCGGGACAGGGTTCCTACGAGCAGTACTTC.